The 11 T cell receptor beta chains given below trace back to one sample, sequenced in a study of spatial heterogeneity in lung cancer. TCRdb passed the 5' RACE reads through MiXCR, listing each CDR3 protein once. The table lists approximately 2,300 distinct CDR3 sequences, around 15% of them singletons. No cognate antigen is known for these TCRs. Study-level findings and limits: Higher tumor mutation counts went along with higher counts of expanded intratumoral alpha and beta TCRs.

Specified time point: sample taken at primary tumor resection. The sample consisted of lung tumor tissue, taken at surgery. All receptors come from a male donor with early-stage non-small cell lung cancer.

This clonotype qualifies as medium-sized (0.01 to 0.1%). The CDR3 DNA reads TGTGCCAGCTCACCACAGGGACAGGGTTCCTACAATGAGCAGTTCTTC. It encodes CASSPQGQGSYNEQFF. The chain has TRBV18 and TRBJ2-1, with TRBD1 matching 9 bases. The CDR3 contains 16 residues. Germline assignment: CDR1 KGHSH and CDR2 LQKENI. Trimming at V came to 1 base and at J to 1 base, leaving 2 bases not matched to a gene.

This clonotype was observed many times. The genes are TRBV5-1 and TRBJ2-2, with 7 bases lining up with TRBD2. CDR1 is SGHRS, CDR2 YFSETQ, per germline. Trimming cost V 5 bases and J 4 bases; bases outside gene matches: 8. The CDR3 extends over 15 amino acids. DNA of the CDR3: TGCGCCAGCAGTAGACGGGAGGCAGCCACCGGGGAGCTGTTTTTT. It yields the protein CASSRREAATGELFF.

This clonotype is deemed medium-sized. Here the CDR3 reads CASSSGSGGGDTQYF. As DNA, the CDR3 is TGTGCCAGCAGTTCTGGTAGCGGGGGAGGAGATACGCAGTATTTT. V usage is TRBV27 and J usage is TRBJ2-3, with 9 bases that match TRBD2. Germline lookup yields CDR1 MNHEY and CDR2 SMNVEV (reference sequence). Trimming at V came to 4 bases and at J to 5 bases, leaving 7 bases not matched to a gene. CDR3 length equals 15 residues.

By share of the sample, this clonotype is medium-sized. The chain joins TRBV6-5 to TRBJ1-2; D call uncertain. The CDR3 is 13 residues long. Trimming removed 6 bases at V and 5 bases at J, with 13 bases between. Germline V gene data show CDR1 as MNHEY and CDR2 as SVGAGI. CDR3 in amino acids: CASSPGPAYGYTF. In nucleotides, the CDR3 is TGTGCCAGCAGCCCGGGCCCCGCATATGGCTACACCTTC.

This clonotype is labeled medium-sized. The junction does not match germline at one end; this may be a read error. The chain links TRBV5-5 to TRBJ1-6; D gene ambiguous. Germline assignment: CDR1 SGHKS and CDR2 YYEKEE (reference sequence). The CDR3 covers 15 residues. Written as DNA, the CDR3 is TGTGCCAGCAGCTTGTCCAGGAGGGTGAATTCACCCCTCCATTTT. Its translation: CASSLSRRVNSPLHF.

CDR3 amino acids: CASSLGGAPPADTQYF. For the CDR3, the DNA is TGTGCCAGCAGCTTAGGTGGGGCTCCCCCCGCAGATACGCAGTATTTT. The chain employs TRBV7-2 and TRBJ2-3; TRBD1 is a possible D gene (5 bases). Between the trimmed V and J ends, which lost 1 base and 4 bases, there was a span of 15 bases. The V gene's germline CDR1 is SGHTA and CDR2 FQGNSA. This CDR3 is built from 16 residues.

This clonotype is categorized as medium-sized. V usage is TRBV19 and J usage is TRBJ2-1; TRBD1 matches 9 bases. CDR3 length: 15 residues. V gave up 5 bases and J gave up 8 bases; unmatched junction bases: 10. Germline values: CDR1 LNHDA, CDR2 SQIVND (reference sequence). The CDR3 loop reads CASSPNRGRFDEQFF. CDR3 nucleotides: TGTGCCAGTAGTCCAAACAGGGGGCGTTTCGATGAGCAGTTCTTC.

This clonotype is medium-sized by share. The V and J genes are TRBV6-5 and TRBJ1-3; tentatively, D is TRBD1 (5 bases). The CDR3 runs 14 residues. From germline, CDR1 is MNHEY and CDR2 SVGAGI. Trimming removed 6 bases at V and 7 bases at J, with 16 bases between. CDR3 coding DNA: TGTGCCAGCAGCCTCGGACAACCGGGTAACACCATATATTTT. The encoded protein is CASSLGQPGNTIYF.

By share, this clonotype counts as medium-sized (0.01 to 0.1%). This chain uses TRBV20-1 with TRBJ2-3; D is perhaps TRBD2 (6 bases). The V gene's germline CDR1 is DFQATT and CDR2 SNEGSKA (reference sequence). The V and J ends lost 1 base and 4 bases respectively, with 15 bases between them. The CDR3 length is 15 residues. The CDR3 region is CSARVREWNADTQYF. The CDR3 DNA reads TGCAGTGCTAGAGTCCGGGAGTGGAATGCAGATACGCAGTATTTT.

Within the sample, this clonotype is medium-sized (0.01 to 0.1%). The chain is built from TRBV24-1 and TRBJ2-7; D gene uncertain. The germline V and J ends were trimmed by 2 bases and 4 bases, with 8 bases remaining between them. The CDR3 has 13 amino acids. Germline CDR1 KGHDR, CDR2 SFDVKD. CDR3 bases: TGTGCCACCAGTGATTCTACATCTTACGAGCAGTACTTC. Translation: CATSDSTSYEQYF.

By share, this clonotype counts as medium-sized. The chain recombines TRBV4-1 with TRBJ1-4, with D possibly matching TRBD1 (6 bases). From germline, CDR1 is MGHRA and CDR2 YSYEKL. This CDR3 spans 15 amino acids. The germline V and J ends were trimmed by 3 bases and 3 bases, with 11 bases remaining between them. In DNA, the CDR3 is TGCGCCAGCAGCCACCGGGACACCGCTAATGAAAAACTGTTTTTT. Amino acids: CASSHRDTANEKLFF.